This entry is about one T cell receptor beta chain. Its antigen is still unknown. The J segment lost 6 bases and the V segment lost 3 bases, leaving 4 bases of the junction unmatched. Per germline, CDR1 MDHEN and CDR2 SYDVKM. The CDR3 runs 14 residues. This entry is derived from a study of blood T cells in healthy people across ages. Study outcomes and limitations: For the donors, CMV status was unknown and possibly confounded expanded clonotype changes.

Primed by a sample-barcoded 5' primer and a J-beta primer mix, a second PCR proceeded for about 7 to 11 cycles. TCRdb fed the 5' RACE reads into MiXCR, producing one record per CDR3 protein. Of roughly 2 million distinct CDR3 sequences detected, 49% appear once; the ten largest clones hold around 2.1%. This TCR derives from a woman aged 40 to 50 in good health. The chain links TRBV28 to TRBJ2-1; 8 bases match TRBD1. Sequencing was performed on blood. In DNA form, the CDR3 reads TGTGCCAGCAGTTTCCCGGACAGGGTCAATGAGCAGTTCTTC. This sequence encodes CASSFPDRVNEQFF. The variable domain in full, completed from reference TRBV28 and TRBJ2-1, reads DVKVTQSSRYLVKRTGEKVFLECVQDMDHENMFWYRQDPGLGLRLIYFSYDVKMKEKGDIPEGYSVSREKKERFSLILESASTNQTSMYLCASSFPDRVNEQFFGPGTRLTVL.